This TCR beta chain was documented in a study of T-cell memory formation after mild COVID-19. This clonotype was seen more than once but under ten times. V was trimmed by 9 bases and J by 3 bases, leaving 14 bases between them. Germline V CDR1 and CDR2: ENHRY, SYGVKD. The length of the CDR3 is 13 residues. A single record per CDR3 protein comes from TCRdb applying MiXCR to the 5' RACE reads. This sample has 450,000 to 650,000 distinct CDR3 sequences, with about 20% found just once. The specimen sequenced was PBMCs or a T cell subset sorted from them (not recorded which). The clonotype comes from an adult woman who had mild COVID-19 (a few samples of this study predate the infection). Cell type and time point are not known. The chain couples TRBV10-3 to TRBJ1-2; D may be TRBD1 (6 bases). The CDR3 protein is CAIRAEGDYGYTF. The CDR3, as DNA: TGTGCCATTCGCGCGGAGGGGGACTATGGCTACACCTTC.